This entry describes one T cell receptor (beta chain). A much larger clone sits a single nucleotide away, making a read error possible. CDR1 is KGHDR and CDR2 is SFDVKD in the germline V gene. The CDR3 is made up of 14 amino acids. A sample-barcoded 5' primer and a J-beta primer mix were used in a second PCR of roughly 7 to 11 cycles. One entry per CDR3 protein results from TCRdb running MiXCR on the 5' RACE reads. Of some 890,000 distinct CDR3 sequences listed, around 29% are singletons. Healthy Caucasians from Russia aged roughly 6 to 95 served as donors. This sample was included in a study of blood T cells in healthy people across ages. The same sample was also used in a study of T cells of mothers and their children.

The V and J genes are TRBV24-1 and TRBJ2-4; tentatively, D is TRBD2 (6 bases). The DNA matches TRBJ2-5 better at its end, which makes the J call doubtful. Sequencing used blood. This TCR was recovered from a woman between 35 and 50 years old in good health. The DNA for the CDR3 is TGTGCCACCAGTGATGGGGACTTCCAAGAGACCCAGTACTTC. It specifies CATSDGDFQETQYF.